The clone carrying this T cell receptor beta chain was found a few times. What it binds is not known. V lost 1 base, J lost 8 bases, and 12 bases lay in between. The length of the CDR3 is 13 residues. Germline assignment: CDR1 SGHDT and CDR2 YYEEEE. This sample was included in a study of tumor-infiltrating lymphocytes in localized non-small cell lung cancer. Study in general: Some samples were collected after neoadjuvant chemotherapy; smokers, never-smokers and several histologies were included.

The repertoire was sequenced with immunoSEQ multiplex PCR; TCRdb's copy has only in-frame clones and lacks some. The repertoire consists of 10,000 or so clones, with about three quarters occurring once and the leading ten covering 19%. Points from the study as a whole: Higher tumor T cell infiltration than in uninvolved lung was supported by TCRbeta sequencing. T-cell fraction did not differ between immunotypes IM1 and IM2.

The chain recombines TRBV5-6 with TRBJ1-2; TRBD1 might be the D (5 bases). Input material: uninvolved lung tissue not adjacent to the tumor. The TCR originated in a human donor with non-small cell lung cancer. CDR3 region: CASSLFGGEGYTF. In DNA, the CDR3 is TGTGCCAGCAGCTTGTTCGGGGGGGAGGGCTACACCTTC.